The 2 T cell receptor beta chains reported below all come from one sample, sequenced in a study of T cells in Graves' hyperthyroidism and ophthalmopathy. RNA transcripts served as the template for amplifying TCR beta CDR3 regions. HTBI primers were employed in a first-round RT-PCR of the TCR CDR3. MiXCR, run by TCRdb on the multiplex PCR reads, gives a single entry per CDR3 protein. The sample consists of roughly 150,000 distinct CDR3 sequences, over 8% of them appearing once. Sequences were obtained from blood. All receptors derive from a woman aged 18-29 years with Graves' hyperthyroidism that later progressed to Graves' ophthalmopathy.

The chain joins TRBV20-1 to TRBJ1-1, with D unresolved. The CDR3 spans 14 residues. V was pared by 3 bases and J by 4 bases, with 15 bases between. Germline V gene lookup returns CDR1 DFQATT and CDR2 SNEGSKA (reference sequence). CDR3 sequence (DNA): TGCAGTGCTAGTGTCGAGGGTATGATCACTGAAGCTTTCTTT. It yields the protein CSASVEGMITEAFF.

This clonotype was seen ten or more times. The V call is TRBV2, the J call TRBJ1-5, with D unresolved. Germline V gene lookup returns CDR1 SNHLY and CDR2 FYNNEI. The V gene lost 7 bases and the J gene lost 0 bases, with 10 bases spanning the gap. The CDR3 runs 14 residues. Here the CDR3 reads CASKERDSNQPQHF. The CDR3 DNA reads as TGTGCCAGCAAGGAACGGGATAGCAATCAGCCCCAGCATTTT.